The 22 T cell receptor beta chains below were found in one sample sequenced in a study of technical replicates of blood from several donors. Generated by immunoSEQ multiplex PCR, the TCRdb table keeps only in-frame clones and is missing some. The sample lists 15,000 or so clones, 84% seen once, with about 10% in the top ten. Sequencing was done on a sample of PBMCs. The receptors were gathered from a human donor in good health.

The V gene is TRBV5-1, the J gene TRBJ2-2, with 11 bases that match TRBD1. Germline trimming cut 4 bases from V and 5 bases from J; bases unmatched to any gene: 7. The CDR3 sequence is 16 residues long. CDR1 and CDR2 from the germline V gene are SGHRS and YFSETQ. The CDR3 DNA reads TGCGCCAGCAGCCAGGGACAGGGGGTTTGGACCGGGGAGCTGTTTTTT. Protein product: CASSQGQGVWTGELFF.

This clone turned up a few times. The chain links TRBV19 to TRBJ1-5, with D possibly matching TRBD1 (6 bases). The CDR3 spans 15 residues. Germline loops: CDR1 LNHDA, CDR2 SQIVND (reference sequence). Trimming pared 2 bases from V and 5 bases from J, leaving 13 bases between. The CDR3 reads CASSIRQGSDQPQHF. CDR3 nucleotides: TGTGCCAGTAGTATAAGGCAGGGGTCCGATCAGCCCCAGCATTTT. Variable domain in full (rest from reference TRBV19 and TRBJ1-5): DGGITQSPKYLFRKEGQNVTLSCEQNLNHDAMYWYRQDPGQGLRLIYYSQIVNDFQKGDIAEGYSVSREKKESFPLTVTSAQKNPTAFYLCASSIRQGSDQPQHFGDGTRLSIL.

This chain links TRBV19 with TRBJ2-5; D may be TRBD1 (6 bases). Trimming left V 6 bases short and J 5 bases short, with 19 bases between. The CDR3 contains 15 residues. In germline, CDR1 is LNHDA, CDR2 SQIVND (reference sequence). The CDR3 nucleotides read TGTGCCAGTAGGGCTGGGGACATCTACGGGGAGACCCAGTACTTC. Its protein is CASRAGDIYGETQYF.

In this sample, this clone turned up once. The V gene is TRBV19, the J gene TRBJ1-5; D is perhaps TRBD1 (5 bases). The V and J ends lost 6 bases and 6 bases respectively, with 15 bases between them. The germline V gene has CDR1 LNHDA and CDR2 SQIVND (reference sequence). The CDR3 extends over 14 amino acids. The CDR3 sequence: CASSTGTGIQPQHF. DNA for the CDR3: TGTGCCAGTAGCACCGGGACTGGGATTCAGCCCCAGCATTTT.

The chain links TRBV5-1 to TRBJ2-3; D might be TRBD1 (6 bases). This CDR3 comprises 16 residues. Trimming took off 0 bases at V and 0 bases at J, with 11 bases between the two ends. Germline CDR1 and CDR2: SGHRS and YFSETQ. The DNA of the CDR3 is TGCGCCAGCAGCTTGGCCGGACAGACAAGCACAGATACGCAGTATTTT. Protein: CASSLAGQTSTDTQYF.

The chain joins TRBV5-1 to TRBJ2-2, with 12 bases lining up with TRBD2. The CDR3 has 14 amino acids. The germline V gene has CDR1 SGHRS and CDR2 YFSETQ. The trim removed 3 bases at V and 7 bases at J, leaving 1 base unmatched. CDR3 in amino acids: CASSWTSGIGELFF. Here the CDR3 DNA reads TGCGCCAGCAGCTGGACTAGCGGGATCGGGGAGCTGTTTTTT.

This sequence joins TRBV9 and TRBJ2-1; possibly TRBD2 for D (5 bases). V lost 4 bases to trimming and J lost 0 bases, with 17 bases between them. The CDR3 covers 17 residues. Germline-derived CDR1 and CDR2 are SGDLS and YYNGEE. CDR3 nucleotide sequence: TGTGCCAGCAGCCCTAGCCCCAATAGTGGCTCCTACAATGAGCAGTTCTTC. Translated, it gives CASSPSPNSGSYNEQFF.

This chain links TRBV27 with TRBJ1-4; D ambiguous. The V end was cut by 4 bases, the J end by 4 bases, with 7 bases between. CDR1 and CDR2 (germline): MNHEY, SMNVEV (reference sequence). CDR3 length: 13 residues. Here the CDR3 reads CASSSVLNEKLFF. The CDR3 DNA reads TGTGCCAGCAGTTCGGTCCTTAATGAAAAACTGTTTTTT.

The gene calls are TRBV19 and TRBJ2-5, with TRBD2 as a possible D gene (6 bases). Trimming took 6 bases from V and 1 from J, leaving 18 bases between them. The CDR3 is 16 amino acids. CDR1 and CDR2 (germline): LNHDA, SQIVND (reference sequence). CDR3 in amino acids: CASRRTGLGGQETQYF. The CDR3, as DNA: TGTGCCAGTAGGAGGACGGGATTGGGGGGCCAAGAGACCCAGTACTTC.

The rearrangement links TRBV5-1 to TRBJ2-4, with D possibly being TRBD2 (6 bases). CDR3 size: 15 residues. Germline lookup yields CDR1 SGHRS and CDR2 YFSETQ. Between the trimmed V and J ends, which lost 2 bases and 5 bases, there was a span of 14 bases. CDR3 DNA: TGCGCCAGCAGCTTTGGAGGGAGTCAGCAAAACATTCAGTACTTC. Translated, it gives CASSFGGSQQNIQYF.

For the CDR3, the DNA is TGTGCCAGCAGTCCCGGACAGGGGGGGGTCACTGAAGCTTTCTTT. It encodes CASSPGQGGVTEAFF. The chain employs TRBV6-5 and TRBJ1-1; 10 bases align to TRBD1. V dropped 5 bases and J dropped 4; count of bases not matched to a gene: 7. Germline V lookup: CDR1 MNHEY, CDR2 SVGAGI. CDR3 size: 15 residues.

The chain employs TRBV30 and TRBJ2-7; a possible D gene is TRBD2 (5 bases). This CDR3 spans 14 amino acids. In germline, CDR1 is GTSNPN, CDR2 SVGIG (reference sequence). Trimming cost V 2 bases and J 2 bases, with 13 bases left between them. Here the CDR3 reads CAWSFTDGAYEQYF. The CDR3 region has the DNA TGTGCCTGGAGTTTCACGGACGGGGCCTACGAGCAGTACTTC.

V is TRBV5-1 and J is TRBJ2-5, with TRBD2 as a possible D gene (6 bases). Trimming removed 0 bases from V and 5 bases from J, with 23 bases in between. Germline loops: CDR1 SGHRS, CDR2 YFSETQ. The CDR3 has 18 residues. This chain's CDR3 is CASSLGGRIRAGRETQYF. CDR3 sequence (DNA): TGCGCCAGCAGCTTGGGGGGGAGGATAAGGGCCGGAAGGGAGACCCAGTACTTC.

The V gene is TRBV7-2, the J gene TRBJ2-7; 7 bases agree with TRBD2. Germline V gene lookup returns CDR1 SGHTA and CDR2 FQGNSA. V shed 4 bases and J 1 base; nucleotides not matched to a gene: 19. The CDR3 is 19 amino acids. This CDR3 reads CASSSTPRGAWRESYEQYF. The CDR3 DNA is TGTGCCAGCAGCTCGACACCAAGAGGGGCGTGGCGGGAGTCCTACGAGCAGTACTTC.

As DNA, the CDR3 is TGTGCCAGCAGCTCCCGGACGCAGTATTTT. This sequence encodes CASSSRTQYF. This rearrangement joins TRBV7-9 to TRBJ2-3; unclear D gene. In germline, CDR1 is SEHNR, CDR2 FQNEAQ (reference sequence). Trimming removed 4 bases from V and 9 bases from J, with 5 bases in between. The CDR3 has 10 amino acids.

The chain joins TRBV6-5 to TRBJ1-5; 7 positions agree with TRBD1. Germline V gene sequence: CDR1 MNHEY, CDR2 SVGAGI. The CDR3 length is 15 residues. The trim removed 6 bases at V and 6 bases at J, leaving 11 bases unmatched. The CDR3 sequence is CASSFDRVGGQPQHF. The CDR3 nucleotides read TGTGCCAGCAGCTTTGACAGGGTCGGAGGTCAGCCCCAGCATTTT.

This chain connects TRBV14 to TRBJ2-1; 9 bases align to TRBD1. CDR3 size: 17 residues. CDR1 is SGHDN, CDR2 FVKESK, per germline. V shed 1 base and J 8 bases; nucleotides not matched to a gene: 12. CDR3 region: CASSQGIRDRVWDEQFF. In DNA, the CDR3 is TGTGCCAGCAGCCAAGGGATCCGGGACAGGGTTTGGGATGAGCAGTTCTTC.

V is TRBV5-1 and J is TRBJ2-7; TRBD1 agrees at 11 bases. CDR3 length: 14 amino acids. V lost 3 bases, J lost 4 bases, and 3 bases stayed unmatched. The germline V gene has CDR1 SGHRS and CDR2 YFSETQ. The CDR3 nucleotides are TGCGCCAGCAGCTCCGGACAGGGGGCTTACGAGCAGTACTTC. Translation gives CASSSGQGAYEQYF.

This chain links TRBV27 with TRBJ2-1; 10 bases are shared with TRBD2. V trimming: 3 bases; J trimming: 2 bases; junction bases outside the gene matches: 7. Per the germline V gene, CDR1 is MNHEY and CDR2 is SMNVEV (reference sequence). CDR3 length: 17 amino acids. The chain's CDR3 is CASSFPGLAEAYNEQFF. As DNA, the CDR3 is TGTGCCAGCAGTTTCCCCGGACTAGCGGAGGCCTACAATGAGCAGTTCTTC.

CDR3 region: CASSLAGQGDTQYF. The DNA for the CDR3 is TGTGCCAGCAGCTTAGCGGGGCAAGGAGATACGCAGTATTTT. V gene TRBV7-8 combines with J gene TRBJ2-3, with a tentative D call TRBD1 (5 bases). The CDR3 runs 14 residues. The germline V and J ends were trimmed by 0 bases and 5 bases, with 9 bases remaining between them. From germline, CDR1 is SGHVS and CDR2 FQNEAQ.

The chain carries TRBV30 and TRBJ1-2, with 7 bases matching TRBD1. V lost 3 bases, J lost 3 bases, and 4 bases stayed unmatched. Germline values: CDR1 GTSNPN, CDR2 SVGIG (reference sequence). The CDR3 totals 13 residues. CDR3 nucleotide sequence: TGTGCCTGGAGCAACACAGGGGACTATGGCTACACCTTC. Translation: CAWSNTGDYGYTF.

The chain recombines TRBV6-6 with TRBJ2-1, with 7 nucleotides matching TRBD1. From germline, CDR1 is MNHNY and CDR2 SVGAGI (reference sequence). The trim removed 0 bases at V and 10 bases at J, leaving 3 bases unmatched. The CDR3 is 13 residues long. The CDR3 nucleotides read TGTGCCAGCAGTTACTCAGGGACAGCCGAGCAGTTCTTC. Translation gives CASSYSGTAEQFF.